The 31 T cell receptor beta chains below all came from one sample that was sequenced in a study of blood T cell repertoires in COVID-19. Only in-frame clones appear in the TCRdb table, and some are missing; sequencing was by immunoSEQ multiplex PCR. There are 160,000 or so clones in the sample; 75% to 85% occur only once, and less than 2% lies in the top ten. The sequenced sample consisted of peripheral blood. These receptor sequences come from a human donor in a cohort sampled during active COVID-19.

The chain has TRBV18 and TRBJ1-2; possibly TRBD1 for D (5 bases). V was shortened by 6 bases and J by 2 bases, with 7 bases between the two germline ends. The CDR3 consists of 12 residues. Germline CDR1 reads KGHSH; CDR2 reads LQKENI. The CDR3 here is CASSTANYGYTF. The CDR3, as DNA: TGTGCCAGCTCGACAGCGAACTATGGCTACACCTTC.

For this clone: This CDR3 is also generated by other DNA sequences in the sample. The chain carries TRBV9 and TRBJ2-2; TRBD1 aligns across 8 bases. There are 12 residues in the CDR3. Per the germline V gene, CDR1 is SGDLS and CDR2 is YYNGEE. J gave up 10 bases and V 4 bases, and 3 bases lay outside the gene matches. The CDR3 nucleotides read TGTGCCAGCAGCCTGACAGGGGCGGAGCTGTTTTTT. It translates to CASSLTGAELFF.

Here the CDR3 reads CASSSWTGYSNQPQHF. CDR3 sequence (DNA): TGTGCCAGCAGCTCGTGGACAGGGTATAGCAATCAGCCCCAGCATTTT. The chain joins TRBV7-2 to TRBJ1-5; 8 positions agree with TRBD1. CDR1 SGHTA and CDR2 FQGNSA come from the germline V gene. J gave up 0 bases and V 4 bases, and 5 bases lay outside the gene matches. The CDR3 consists of 16 residues.

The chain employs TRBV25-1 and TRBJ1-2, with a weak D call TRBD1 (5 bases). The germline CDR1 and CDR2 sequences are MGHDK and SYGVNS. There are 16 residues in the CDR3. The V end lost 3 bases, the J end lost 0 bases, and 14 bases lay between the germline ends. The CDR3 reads CASSDPRQPPNYGYTF. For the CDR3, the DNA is TGTGCCAGCAGTGACCCCCGACAGCCCCCTAACTATGGCTACACCTTC.

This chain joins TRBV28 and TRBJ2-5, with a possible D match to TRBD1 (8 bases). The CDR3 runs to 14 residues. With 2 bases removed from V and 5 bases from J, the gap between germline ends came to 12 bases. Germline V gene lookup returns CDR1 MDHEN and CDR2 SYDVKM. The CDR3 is CASSLNRGGETQYF. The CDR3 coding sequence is TGTGCCAGCAGTTTAAACAGGGGGGGGGAGACCCAGTACTTC. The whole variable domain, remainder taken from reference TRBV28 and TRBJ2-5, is DVKVTQSSRYLVKRTGEKVFLECVQDMDHENMFWYRQDPGLGLRLIYFSYDVKMKEKGDIPEGYSVSREKKERFSLILESASTNQTSMYLCASSLNRGGETQYFGPGTRLLVL.

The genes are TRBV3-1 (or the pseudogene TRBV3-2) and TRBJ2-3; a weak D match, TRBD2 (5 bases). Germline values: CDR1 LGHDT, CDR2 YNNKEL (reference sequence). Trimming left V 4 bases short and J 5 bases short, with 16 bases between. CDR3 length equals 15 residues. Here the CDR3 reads CASSLGLRGEDTQYF. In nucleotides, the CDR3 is TGTGCCAGCAGCCTCGGACTGCGTGGTGAAGATACGCAGTATTTT.

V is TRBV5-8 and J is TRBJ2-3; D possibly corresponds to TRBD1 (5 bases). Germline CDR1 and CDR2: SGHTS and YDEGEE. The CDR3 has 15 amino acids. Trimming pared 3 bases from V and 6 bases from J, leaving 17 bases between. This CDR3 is CASSSRFQGADTQYF. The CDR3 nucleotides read TGTGCCAGCAGCTCTCGTTTTCAAGGGGCGGATACGCAGTATTTT.

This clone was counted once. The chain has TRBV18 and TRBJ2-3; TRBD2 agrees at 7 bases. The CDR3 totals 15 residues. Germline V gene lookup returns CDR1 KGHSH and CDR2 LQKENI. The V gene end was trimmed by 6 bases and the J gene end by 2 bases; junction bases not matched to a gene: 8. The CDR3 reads CASSRTGGVTDTQYF. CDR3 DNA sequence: TGTGCCAGCTCCCGGACGGGGGGAGTCACAGATACGCAGTATTTT.

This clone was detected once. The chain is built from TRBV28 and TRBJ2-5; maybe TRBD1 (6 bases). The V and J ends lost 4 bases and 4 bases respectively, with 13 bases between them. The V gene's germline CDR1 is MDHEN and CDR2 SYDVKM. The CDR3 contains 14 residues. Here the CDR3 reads CASSWVQGRETQYF. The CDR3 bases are TGTGCCAGCAGTTGGGTCCAGGGGCGAGAGACCCAGTACTTC.

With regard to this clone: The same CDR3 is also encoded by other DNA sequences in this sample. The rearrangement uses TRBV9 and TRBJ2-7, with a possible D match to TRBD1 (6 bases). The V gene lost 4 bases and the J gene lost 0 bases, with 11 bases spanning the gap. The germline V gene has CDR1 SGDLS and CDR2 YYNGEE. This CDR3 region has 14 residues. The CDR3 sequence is CASSPGQSSYEQYF. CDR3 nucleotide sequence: TGTGCCAGCAGCCCCGGACAGTCCTCCTACGAGCAGTACTTC.

The CDR3 is CASSLLTGAGYGYTF. CDR3 coding DNA: TGTGCCAGTAGTCTCCTTACAGGGGCGGGCTATGGCTACACCTTC. This chain links TRBV19 with TRBJ1-2; the match to TRBD1 covers 7 bases. Germline V gene lookup returns CDR1 LNHDA and CDR2 SQIVND (reference sequence). The CDR3 contains 15 residues. V was pared by 5 bases and J by 4 bases, with 10 bases of the junction left unmatched.

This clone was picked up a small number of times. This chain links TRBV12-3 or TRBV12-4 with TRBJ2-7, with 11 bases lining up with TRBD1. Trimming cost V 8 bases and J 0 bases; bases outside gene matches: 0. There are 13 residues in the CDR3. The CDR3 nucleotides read TGTGCCAGCGGGACAGGGGGCTCCTACGAGCAGTACTTC. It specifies CASGTGGSYEQYF.

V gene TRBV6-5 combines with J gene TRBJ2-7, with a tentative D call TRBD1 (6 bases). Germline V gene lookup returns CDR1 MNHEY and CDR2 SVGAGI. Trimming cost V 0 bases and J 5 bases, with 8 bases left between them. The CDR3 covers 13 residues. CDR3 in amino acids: CASSYSQGNEQYF. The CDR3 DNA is TGTGCCAGCAGTTACTCGCAGGGGAACGAGCAGTACTTC.

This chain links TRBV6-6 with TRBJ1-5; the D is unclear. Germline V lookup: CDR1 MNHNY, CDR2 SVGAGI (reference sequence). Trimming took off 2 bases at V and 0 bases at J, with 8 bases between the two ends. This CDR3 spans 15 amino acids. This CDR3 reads CASSYLEGSNQPQHF. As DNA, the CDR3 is TGTGCCAGCAGTTACCTGGAGGGTAGCAATCAGCCCCAGCATTTT.

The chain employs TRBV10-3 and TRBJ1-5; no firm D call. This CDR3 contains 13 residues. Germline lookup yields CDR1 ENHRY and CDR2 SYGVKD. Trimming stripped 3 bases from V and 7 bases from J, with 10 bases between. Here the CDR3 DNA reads TGTGCCATCAGTGATAGGGAGGGACAGCCCCAGCATTTT. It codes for CAISDREGQPQHF.

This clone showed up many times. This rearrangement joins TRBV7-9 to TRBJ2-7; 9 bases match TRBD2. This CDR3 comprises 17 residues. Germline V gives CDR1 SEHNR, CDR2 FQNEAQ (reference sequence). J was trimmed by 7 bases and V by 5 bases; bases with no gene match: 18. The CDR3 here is CASSPLAGGRAQTEQYF. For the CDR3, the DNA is TGTGCCAGCAGCCCTTTGGCCGGCGGGAGGGCCCAAACGGAGCAGTACTTC. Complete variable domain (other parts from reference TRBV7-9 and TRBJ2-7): DTGVSQNPRHKITKRGQNVTFRCDPISEHNRLYWYRQTLGQGPEFLTYFQNEAQLEKSRLLSDRFSAERPKGSFSTLEIQRTEQGDSAMYLCASSPLAGGRAQTEQYFGPGTRLTVT.

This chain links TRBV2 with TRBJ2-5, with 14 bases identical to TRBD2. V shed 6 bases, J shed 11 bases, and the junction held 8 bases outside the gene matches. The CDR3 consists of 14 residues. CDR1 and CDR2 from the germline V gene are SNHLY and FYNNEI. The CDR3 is CASRGLAGAAEQYF. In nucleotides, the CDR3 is TGTGCCAGCAGGGGACTAGCGGGAGCCGCAGAGCAGTACTTC.

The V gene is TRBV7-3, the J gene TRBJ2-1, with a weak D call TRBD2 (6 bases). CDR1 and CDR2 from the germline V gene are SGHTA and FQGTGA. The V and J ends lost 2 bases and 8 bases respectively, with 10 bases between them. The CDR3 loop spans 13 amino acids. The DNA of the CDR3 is TGTGCCAGCAGCTTAGGGAGGATGGATGAGCAGTTCTTC. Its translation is CASSLGRMDEQFF.

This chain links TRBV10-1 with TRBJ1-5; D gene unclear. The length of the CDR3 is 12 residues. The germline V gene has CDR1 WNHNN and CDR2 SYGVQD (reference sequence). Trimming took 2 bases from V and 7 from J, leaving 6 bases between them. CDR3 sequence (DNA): TGCGCCAGCAGTGAGAGAGGGCAGCCCCAGCATTTT. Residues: CASSERGQPQHF.

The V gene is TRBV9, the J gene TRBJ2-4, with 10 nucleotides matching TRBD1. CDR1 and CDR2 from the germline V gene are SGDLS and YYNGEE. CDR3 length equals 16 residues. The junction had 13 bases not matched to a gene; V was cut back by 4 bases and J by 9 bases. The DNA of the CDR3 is TGTGCCAGCAGCTCCCCGACAGGGGGCGGTCAGGGCATTCAGTACTTC. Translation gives CASSSPTGGGQGIQYF.

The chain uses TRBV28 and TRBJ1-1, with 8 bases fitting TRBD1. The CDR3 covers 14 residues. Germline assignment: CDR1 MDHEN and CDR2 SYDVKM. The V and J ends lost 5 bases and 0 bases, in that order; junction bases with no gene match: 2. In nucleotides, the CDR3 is TGTGCCAGCAGTGGGACAGGATTGAACACTGAAGCTTTCTTT. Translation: CASSGTGLNTEAFF.

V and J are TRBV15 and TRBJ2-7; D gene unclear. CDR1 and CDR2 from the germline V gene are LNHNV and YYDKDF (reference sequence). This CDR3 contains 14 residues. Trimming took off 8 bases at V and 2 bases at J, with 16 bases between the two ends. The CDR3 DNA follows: TGTGCCACCCGTGGAGAGGCGATTACCTACGAGCAGTACTTC. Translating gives CATRGEAITYEQYF.

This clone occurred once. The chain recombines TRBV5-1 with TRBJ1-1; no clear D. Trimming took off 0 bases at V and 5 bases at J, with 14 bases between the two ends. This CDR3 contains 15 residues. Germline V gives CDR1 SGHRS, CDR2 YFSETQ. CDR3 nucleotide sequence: TGCGCCAGCAGCTTGGACGTGGCGCCGGGGACTGAAGCTTTCTTT. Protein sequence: CASSLDVAPGTEAFF.

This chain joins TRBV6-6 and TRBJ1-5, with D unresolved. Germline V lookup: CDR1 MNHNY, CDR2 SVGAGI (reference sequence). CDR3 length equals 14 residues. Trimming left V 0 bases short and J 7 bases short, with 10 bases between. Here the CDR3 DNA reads TGTGCCAGCAGTTACTCGATAGGAGGACAGCCCCAGCATTTT. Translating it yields CASSYSIGGQPQHF.

CDR3 amino acids: CASSLAGQGSNEQYF. In nucleotides, the CDR3 is TGTGCCAGCAGCTTGGCGGGACAGGGTTCAAACGAGCAGTACTTC. The chain combines TRBV5-5 with TRBJ2-7; 9 positions agree with TRBD1. CDR1 is SGHKS, CDR2 YYEKEE, per germline (reference sequence). The CDR3 is made up of 15 amino acids. The trim removed 0 bases at V and 5 bases at J, leaving 6 bases unmatched.

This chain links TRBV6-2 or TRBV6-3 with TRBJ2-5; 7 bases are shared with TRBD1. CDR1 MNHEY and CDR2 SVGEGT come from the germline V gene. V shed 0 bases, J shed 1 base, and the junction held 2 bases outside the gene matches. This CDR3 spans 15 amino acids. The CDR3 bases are TGTGCCAGCAGTTACTCGGACAGGTCCCAAGAGACCCAGTACTTC. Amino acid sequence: CASSYSDRSQETQYF.

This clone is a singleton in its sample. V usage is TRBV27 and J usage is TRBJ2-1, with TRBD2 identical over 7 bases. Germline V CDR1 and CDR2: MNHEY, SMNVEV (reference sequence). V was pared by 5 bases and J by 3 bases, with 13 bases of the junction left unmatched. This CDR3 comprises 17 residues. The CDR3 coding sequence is TGTGCCAGCAGTCCCCCTCCGACTAGCCTTGTCTACAATGAGCAGTTCTTC. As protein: CASSPPPTSLVYNEQFF.

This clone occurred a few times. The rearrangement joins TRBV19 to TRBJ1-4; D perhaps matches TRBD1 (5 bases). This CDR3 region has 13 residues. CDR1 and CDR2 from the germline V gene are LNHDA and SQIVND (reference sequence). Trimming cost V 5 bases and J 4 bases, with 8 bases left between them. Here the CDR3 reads CASSRGINEKLFF. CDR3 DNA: TGTGCCAGTAGTCGGGGGATTAATGAAAAACTGTTTTTT.

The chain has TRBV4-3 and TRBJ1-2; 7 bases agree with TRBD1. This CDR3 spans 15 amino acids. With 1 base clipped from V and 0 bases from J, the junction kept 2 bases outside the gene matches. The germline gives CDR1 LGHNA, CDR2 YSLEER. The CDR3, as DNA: TGCGCCAGCAGCCAAGCGACAGGGTCTAACTATGGCTACACCTTC. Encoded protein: CASSQATGSNYGYTF.

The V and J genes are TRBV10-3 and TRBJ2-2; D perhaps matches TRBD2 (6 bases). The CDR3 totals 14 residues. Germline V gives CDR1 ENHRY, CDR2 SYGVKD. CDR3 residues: CASGGASNTGELFF. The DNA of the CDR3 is TGTGCTTCCGGAGGGGCCTCGAACACCGGGGAGCTGTTTTTT.

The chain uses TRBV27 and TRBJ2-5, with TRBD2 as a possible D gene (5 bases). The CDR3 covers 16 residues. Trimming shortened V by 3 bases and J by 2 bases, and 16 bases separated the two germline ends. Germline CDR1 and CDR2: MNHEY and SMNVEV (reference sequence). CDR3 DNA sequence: TGTGCCAGCAGTTTCCGGGGAGTGGGGTCTCAAGAGACCCAGTACTTC. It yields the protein CASSFRGVGSQETQYF.